This record covers a single T cell receptor (beta chain). The CDR3 is 15 amino acids. Germline lookup yields CDR1 SGHTS and CDR2 YDEGEE. Trimming stripped 2 bases from V and 1 base from J, with 10 bases between. The source of the sample is a study of blood T cell repertoires in COVID-19. Using immunoSEQ multiplex PCR, the repertoire was profiled, and TCRdb retains in-frame clones only, with some absent. The repertoire holds about 210,000 clones, approximately 88% seen once, with about 2.3% in the top ten. The rearrangement joins TRBV5-8 to TRBJ1-3; D is possibly TRBD1 (5 bases). The receptor was derived from a woman aged 40 to 49 with acute COVID-19. The specimen was PBMCs or T cells enriched from blood (not recorded which). Here the CDR3 DNA reads TGTGCCAGCAGCTTTAGGGCAGGGTCTGGAAACACCATATATTTT. Translated: CASSFRAGSGNTIYF.